The 18 T cell receptor beta chains below all came from one sample that was sequenced in a study of somatic mutations in cytotoxic T cells in rheumatoid arthritis. The data were produced by immunoSEQ multiplex PCR, yet TCRdb's version contains in-frame clones alone and is incomplete. The sample contains some 20,000 clones, approximately 83% of which appear only once. Material: CD8+ T cells sorted from blood. Receptors were obtained from a man younger than 30 with rheumatoid arthritis.

The rearrangement joins TRBV10-3 to TRBJ1-1; D may be TRBD1 (5 bases). Trimming shortened V by 0 bases and J by 1 base, and 12 bases separated the two germline ends. This CDR3 has 16 amino acids. CDR1 is ENHRY and CDR2 is SYGVKD in the germline V gene. DNA for the CDR3: TGTGCCATCAGTGAGTCGGGGGTACCGTCGAACACTGAAGCTTTCTTT. Protein: CAISESGVPSNTEAFF.

The chain recombines TRBV6-6 with TRBJ2-5; 7 bases fit TRBD1. The DNA matches TRBJ2-7 better at its end, which makes the J call doubtful. The CDR3 sequence is 15 residues long. From germline, CDR1 is MNHNY and CDR2 SVGAGI (reference sequence). Here the CDR3 DNA reads TGTGCCAGCACCCTGAATGACAGGGTTGGATACGAGCAGTACTTC. It is translated as CASTLNDRVGYEQYF.

V gene TRBV6-1 combines with J gene TRBJ2-5, with D perhaps TRBD1 (7 bases). The V end lost 2 bases, the J end lost 5 bases, and 21 bases lay between the germline ends. The CDR3 contains 17 residues. CDR1 and CDR2 (germline): MNHNS, SASEGT. The CDR3 sequence is CASSEWGGQDVKETQYF. CDR3 DNA sequence: TGTGCCAGCAGTGAATGGGGAGGACAGGATGTTAAGGAGACCCAGTACTTC.

The chain combines TRBV6-1 with TRBJ2-7; 7 nucleotides match TRBD2. Trimming cost V 10 bases and J 3 bases; bases outside gene matches: 6. In germline, CDR1 is MNHNS, CDR2 SASEGT. CDR3 length: 12 residues. The CDR3 DNA sequence: TGTGCCACCGGGGGACTACTCTACGAGCAGTACTTC. Its translation: CATGGLLYEQYF.

The chain recombines TRBV9 with TRBJ2-5; D is unresolved. Trimming took off 0 bases at V and 1 base at J, with 4 bases between the two ends. The CDR3 sequence is 13 residues long. CDR1 and CDR2 (germline): SGDLS, YYNGEE. The CDR3 coding sequence is TGTGCCAGCAGCGTAGCCCCCCAAGAGACCCAGTACTTC. Its protein product is CASSVAPQETQYF.

The chain carries TRBV14 and TRBJ2-1; 9 nucleotides line up with TRBD1. The junction had 5 bases not matched to a gene; V was cut back by 4 bases and J by 4 bases. The CDR3 has 15 amino acids. Germline assignment: CDR1 SGHDN and CDR2 FVKESK. CDR3 amino acids: CASSPSGTGYNEQFF. CDR3 nucleotides: TGTGCCAGCAGCCCATCCGGGACAGGGTACAATGAGCAGTTCTTC.

CDR3 residues: CASSELTGVDRDGYTF. The CDR3 region has the DNA TGTGCCAGCAGCGAACTAACAGGGGTTGATCGGGATGGCTACACCTTC. The V call is TRBV28, the J call TRBJ1-2, with 7 bases fitting TRBD1. The J segment lost 6 bases and the V segment lost 6 bases, leaving 16 bases of the junction unmatched. In germline, CDR1 is MDHEN, CDR2 SYDVKM. The CDR3 is 16 residues long.

The chain uses TRBV5-6 and TRBJ1-1; weak D call: TRBD1 (6 bases). The germline CDR1 and CDR2 sequences are SGHDT and YYEEEE. Trimming left V 2 bases short and J 1 base short, with 18 bases between. The CDR3 runs to 17 residues. The chain's CDR3 is CASSFPLQGSTNTEAFF. CDR3 bases: TGTGCCAGCAGCTTCCCGCTACAGGGTTCAACGAACACTGAAGCTTTCTTT.

The J gene is TRBJ2-3, the V gene TRBV9; possibly TRBD1 for D (6 bases). Germline V gives CDR1 SGDLS, CDR2 YYNGEE. The CDR3 runs to 13 residues. V lost 8 bases, J lost 2 bases, and 12 bases lay in between. In DNA form, the CDR3 reads TGTGCCAGTCAGGCAGGGGACACAGATACGCAGTATTTT. It codes for CASQAGDTDTQYF.

This clone was counted between two and nine times. V and J are TRBV11-2 and TRBJ1-6; weak D call: TRBD1 (6 bases). V was trimmed by 1 base and J by 0 bases, leaving 7 bases between them. The CDR3 is 16 residues long. Germline-derived CDR1 and CDR2 are SGHAT and FQNNGV. The CDR3 nucleotides are TGTGCCAGCAGCTTAGCACAGGGCTCCTATAATTCACCCCTCCACTTT. This gives the protein CASSLAQGSYNSPLHF.

The rearrangement joins TRBV27 to TRBJ2-1; no clear D. The CDR3 runs 13 residues. Germline lookup yields CDR1 MNHEY and CDR2 SMNVEV (reference sequence). V lost 5 bases and J 6 bases, leaving 11 bases between the germline ends. The CDR3 region has the DNA TGTGCCAGCAGTCCTACCCCACCCAATGAGCAGTTCTTC. It yields the protein CASSPTPPNEQFF.

This clone was counted a single time. This rearrangement joins TRBV5-6 to TRBJ2-3, with 8 bases matching TRBD1. CDR3 length: 14 amino acids. V was clipped by 4 bases and J by 6 bases; unmatched bases: 7. The germline gives CDR1 SGHDT, CDR2 YYEEEE. The DNA for the CDR3 is TGTGCCAGCAGCCCCTATCAGGGGGCGGATACGCAGTATTTT. Its protein product is CASSPYQGADTQYF.

V and J are TRBV7-9 and TRBJ2-5, with 8 bases that match TRBD2. Unmatched junction bases numbered 9, after V lost 5 bases and J lost 1 base. The CDR3 loop spans 16 amino acids. CDR1 is SEHNR, CDR2 FQNEAQ, per germline (reference sequence). CDR3: CASSPAGLDLQETQYF. CDR3 in DNA: TGTGCCAGCAGCCCCGCGGGACTAGACCTCCAAGAGACCCAGTACTTC.

The chain is built from TRBV2 and TRBJ2-5; the match to TRBD2 covers 9 bases. CDR3 length equals 15 residues. From germline, CDR1 is SNHLY and CDR2 FYNNEI. V lost 4 bases, J lost 1 base, and 4 bases stayed unmatched. This CDR3 reads CASSGLAGTQETQYF. Written as DNA, the CDR3 is TGTGCCAGCAGTGGTCTAGCGGGGACCCAAGAGACCCAGTACTTC.

This chain links TRBV7-8 with TRBJ1-5; the match to TRBD1 covers 7 bases. Per the germline V gene, CDR1 is SGHVS and CDR2 is FQNEAQ. The CDR3 is made up of 15 amino acids. V trimming: 5 bases; J trimming: 11 bases; junction bases outside the gene matches: 15. In DNA form, the CDR3 reads TGTGCCAGCAGCCGCAGGGACAGTCCTTTCGGGGCCCAGCATTTT. Residues: CASSRRDSPFGAQHF. Full variable domain (remainder filled in from reference TRBV7-8 and TRBJ1-5): GAGVSQSPRYKVAKRGQDVALRCDPISGHVSLFWYQQALGQGPEFLTYFQNEAQLDKSGLPSDRFFAERPEGSVSTLKIQRTQQEDSAVYLCASSRRDSPFGAQHFGDGTRLSIL.

Only one count was recorded for this clone. The chain recombines TRBV7-9 with TRBJ2-4; D call uncertain. Germline CDR1 SEHNR, CDR2 FQNEAQ (reference sequence). Trimming cost V 4 bases and J 0 bases, with 10 bases left between them. The CDR3 runs to 15 residues. CDR3: CASSSLDLAKNIQYF. CDR3 coding DNA: TGTGCCAGCAGCTCCCTCGATTTAGCCAAAAACATTCAGTACTTC. Full variable domain (missing parts from reference TRBV7-9 and TRBJ2-4): DTGVSQNPRHKITKRGQNVTFRCDPISEHNRLYWYRQTLGQGPEFLTYFQNEAQLEKSRLLSDRFSAERPKGSFSTLEIQRTEQGDSAMYLCASSSLDLAKNIQYFGAGTRLSVL.

V gene TRBV19 combines with J gene TRBJ2-2; the D is unclear. Trimming removed 3 bases from V and 1 base from J, with 9 bases in between. The CDR3 runs 15 residues. Germline values: CDR1 LNHDA, CDR2 SQIVND (reference sequence). The CDR3 here is CASSIPDWNTGELFF. CDR3 DNA sequence: TGTGCCAGTAGTATCCCCGACTGGAACACCGGGGAGCTGTTTTTT. Full variable domain (missing parts from reference TRBV19 and TRBJ2-2): DGGITQSPKYLFRKEGQNVTLSCEQNLNHDAMYWYRQDPGQGLRLIYYSQIVNDFQKGDIAEGYSVSREKKESFPLTVTSAQKNPTAFYLCASSIPDWNTGELFFGEGSRLTVL.

The CDR3 nucleotides read TGTGCCAGCCGGGACCCCTACGGCTACACCTTC. Encoded protein: CASRDPYGYTF. The chain couples TRBV28 to TRBJ1-2; possible D gene TRBD1, 5 bases. The CDR3 sequence is 11 residues long. Deletions cut 8 bases from V and 8 bases from J, with 12 bases between. CDR1 MDHEN and CDR2 SYDVKM come from the germline V gene.